These 23 T cell receptor beta chains were sequenced from one sample in a study of T cells in localized non-small cell lung cancer. Assay: immunoSEQ multiplex PCR; the TCRdb copy retains only in-frame clones and omits some. The table includes approximately 31,000 clones, about four fifths detected once. The sample here was peripheral blood, taken before any cancer treatment. These receptors all stem from a male donor older than 55 with stage II squamous cell lung carcinoma.

The chain is built from TRBV6-1 and TRBJ2-5; D is unresolved. V gave up 6 bases and J gave up 5 bases, with 4 bases separating them. CDR1 is MNHNS, CDR2 SASEGT, per germline. This CDR3 has 10 residues. The CDR3 region is CASRLETQYF. As DNA, the CDR3 is TGTGCCAGCAGATTGGAGACCCAGTACTTC.

This clone is a singleton in its sample. This chain connects TRBV28 to TRBJ2-1, with D tentatively TRBD1 (6 bases). This CDR3 is built from 15 residues. The V gene lost 6 bases and the J gene lost 5 bases, with 17 bases spanning the gap. The germline V gene encodes CDR1 MDHEN and CDR2 SYDVKM. CDR3 bases: TGTGCCAGCAGCGCTATAACAGGGAGCCACAATGAGCAGTTCTTC. It specifies CASSAITGSHNEQFF.

The rearrangement links TRBV19 to TRBJ1-3; the D gene is possibly TRBD1 (5 bases). The V gene's germline CDR1 is LNHDA and CDR2 SQIVND (reference sequence). The V end was cut by 7 bases, the J end by 7 bases, with 14 bases between. The CDR3 length is 13 residues. In nucleotides, the CDR3 is TGTGCCAGTACCATGGGGGGGGTGAACACCATATATTTT. Translation: CASTMGGVNTIYF.

Here the CDR3 reads CASSLVSGWGNTEAFF. The CDR3, as DNA: TGTGCCAGCAGCTTAGTCTCAGGGTGGGGGAACACTGAAGCTTTCTTT. The chain has TRBV7-2 and TRBJ1-1, with D perhaps matching TRBD1 (5 bases). Trimming removed 1 base from V and 1 base from J, with 13 bases in between. Germline assignment: CDR1 SGHTA and CDR2 FQGNSA. The CDR3 extends over 16 amino acids. Combining the CDR3 with reference TRBV7-2 and TRBJ1-1 gives the whole variable domain GAGVSQSPSNKVTEKGKDVELRCDPISGHTALYWYRQSLGQGLEFLIYFQGNSAPDKSGLPSDRFSAERTGGSVSTLTIQRTQQEDSAVYLCASSLVSGWGNTEAFFGQGTRLTVV.

This clone has just one count. CDR3 DNA: TGTGCCAGCAGCGTAGCACCCGATCAGCCCCAGCATTTT. As protein: CASSVAPDQPQHF. The chain carries TRBV9 and TRBJ1-5, with D unresolved. V was cut by 0 bases and J by 5 bases, with 6 bases left in between. The CDR3 contains 13 residues. Germline CDR1 and CDR2: SGDLS and YYNGEE.

J is TRBJ2-3 and V is TRBV29-1, with TRBD2 identical over 9 bases. The CDR3 is 15 residues long. Unmatched junction bases numbered 8, after V lost 4 bases and J lost 3 bases. Germline assignment: CDR1 SQVTM and CDR2 ANQGSEA. The chain's CDR3 is CSVAQAGGRTDTQYF. The DNA of the CDR3 is TGCAGCGTTGCTCAAGCGGGAGGTCGGACAGATACGCAGTATTTT.

V gene TRBV6-1 combines with J gene TRBJ2-7; maybe TRBD2 (6 bases). V dropped 8 bases and J dropped 0 bases, with 11 bases sitting between them. CDR1 MNHNS and CDR2 SASEGT come from the germline V gene. The CDR3 extends over 13 amino acids. The CDR3 spells CASVPDYSYEQYF. In DNA form, the CDR3 reads TGTGCCAGCGTACCGGACTACTCCTACGAGCAGTACTTC.

The chain links TRBV2 to TRBJ2-5; D is undetermined. Germline CDR1 SNHLY, CDR2 FYNNEI. This CDR3 has 13 amino acids. Trimming took off 1 base at V and 2 bases at J, with 5 bases between the two ends. The CDR3 is CASSEVEQETQYF. The CDR3 coding sequence is TGTGCCAGCAGTGAAGTCGAACAAGAGACCCAGTACTTC.

The rearrangement joins TRBV14 to TRBJ2-3; D not certain. V was clipped by 1 base and J by 7 bases, with 9 bases between them. Germline CDR1 SGHDN, CDR2 FVKESK. There are 13 residues in the CDR3. The CDR3 DNA reads as TGTGCCAGCAGCCAAGGAGCCCGGAATACGCAGTATTTT. Its translation is CASSQGARNTQYF.

This clone was seen more than once but under ten times. Here the CDR3 DNA reads TGTGCCTGGAGTAAGGCAGGTCCTGTGAACACTGAAGCTTTCTTT. It yields the protein CAWSKAGPVNTEAFF. The genes are TRBV30 and TRBJ1-1; no clear D. The V gene's germline CDR1 is GTSNPN and CDR2 SVGIG (reference sequence). This CDR3 region has 15 residues. Trimming left V 2 bases short and J 0 bases short, with 13 bases between.

A few counts support this clone. The CDR3 protein is CATSRDRVQGGGYTF. Here the CDR3 DNA reads TGTGCCACCAGCAGAGATCGAGTGCAGGGCGGCGGCTACACCTTC. The gene calls are TRBV15 and TRBJ1-2; the D gene is possibly TRBD1 (5 bases). Deletions cut 0 bases from V and 8 bases from J, with 16 bases between. This CDR3 spans 15 amino acids. CDR1 is LNHNV, CDR2 YYDKDF, per germline (reference sequence).

The chain recombines TRBV7-2 with TRBJ1-2; no firm D call. The germline V gene encodes CDR1 SGHTA and CDR2 FQGNSA. Trimming left V 1 base short and J 4 bases short, with 10 bases between. This CDR3 has 14 amino acids. The CDR3 protein is CASSLDSSPYGYTF. In nucleotides, the CDR3 is TGTGCCAGCAGCTTAGATTCCAGTCCCTATGGCTACACCTTC.

The chain carries TRBV4-1 and TRBJ2-1; a possible D gene is TRBD1 (6 bases). Per germline, CDR1 MGHRA and CDR2 YSYEKL. The CDR3 is 17 amino acids. Trimming shortened V by 1 base and J by 0 bases, and 13 bases separated the two germline ends. In DNA, the CDR3 is TGCGCCAGCAGCCAAGGTGGTACAGGGAGCTCCTACAATGAGCAGTTCTTC. This encodes CASSQGGTGSSYNEQFF.

This clone was observed a handful of times. The chain links TRBV7-9 to TRBJ2-2; 8 nucleotides match TRBD1. Germline CDR1 is SEHNR and CDR2 is FQNEAQ (reference sequence). With 2 bases clipped from V and 7 bases from J, the junction kept 9 bases outside the gene matches. CDR3 size: 16 residues. Written as DNA, the CDR3 is TGTGCCAGCAGCTTAACACCGGCAGGGGGCGGCGGGGAGCTGTTTTTT. Its protein product is CASSLTPAGGGGELFF.

The V gene is TRBV4-2, the J gene TRBJ2-5; D unresolved. V was pared by 0 bases and J by 5 bases, with 13 bases between. This CDR3 is 15 amino acids long. CDR1 is LGHNA, CDR2 YNFKEQ, per germline. DNA of the CDR3: TGTGCCAGCAGCCAAGAATTCGGCGGAAAGGAGACCCAGTACTTC. It yields the protein CASSQEFGGKETQYF.

J is TRBJ1-5 and V is TRBV10-3; no reliable D call. Germline V gene lookup returns CDR1 ENHRY and CDR2 SYGVKD. The CDR3 contains 13 residues. V gave up 5 bases and J gave up 6 bases, with 11 bases separating them. Here the CDR3 reads CAISREESQPQHF. The CDR3 DNA sequence: TGTGCCATCAGTCGGGAGGAGAGTCAGCCCCAGCATTTT.

As regards this clone: One junction end disagrees with the germline gene, perhaps due to a read error. The same CDR3 also results from other DNA sequences found in this sample. This sequence joins TRBV7-8 and TRBJ2-7; D remains ambiguous. Per the germline V gene, CDR1 is SGHVS and CDR2 is FQNEAQ. The CDR3 has 14 amino acids. CDR3 sequence: CASSYIGRNYEQYF. CDR3 nucleotides: TGTGCCAGCAGCTATATTGGACGGAACTACGAGCAATACTTC.

This clone was seen once. This rearrangement joins TRBV18 to TRBJ1-2; D ambiguous. V lost 1 base and J 0 bases, leaving 15 bases between the germline ends. The CDR3 totals 17 residues. The germline CDR1 and CDR2 sequences are KGHSH and LQKENI. CDR3 loop: CASSPLGQANTNYGYTF. The CDR3 coding sequence is TGTGCCAGCTCACCACTCGGGCAGGCGAACACTAACTATGGCTACACCTTC. The variable domain in full, completed from reference TRBV18 and TRBJ1-2, reads NAGVMQNPRHLVRRRGQEARLRCSPMKGHSHVYWYRQLPEEGLKFMVYLQKENIIDESGMPKERFSAEFPKEGPSILRIQQVVRGDSAAYFCASSPLGQANTNYGYTFGSGTRLTVV.

This sequence joins TRBV7-3 and TRBJ1-1, with 8 bases lining up with TRBD1. The CDR3 is 13 amino acids. Germline V gene lookup returns CDR1 SGHTA and CDR2 FQGTGA. V shed 8 bases and J 1 base; nucleotides not matched to a gene: 3. CDR3 region: CASRQGRNTEAFF. Written as DNA, the CDR3 is TGTGCCAGCCGACAGGGGAGGAACACTGAAGCTTTCTTT.

The CDR3 sequence is CASSLRSEGNSPLHF. CDR3 nucleotide sequence: TGTGCCAGCAGCTTAAGATCGGAGGGCAATTCACCCCTCCACTTT. The chain combines TRBV5-4 with TRBJ1-6; D is unclear. Trimming cost V 2 bases and J 7 bases, with 13 bases left between them. The CDR3 is 15 residues long. Germline values: CDR1 SGHNT, CDR2 YYREEE (reference sequence).

V usage is TRBV4-2 and J usage is TRBJ2-1, with D maybe TRBD1 (5 bases). Germline V gives CDR1 LGHNA, CDR2 YNFKEQ. The CDR3 extends over 14 amino acids. Between the trimmed V and J ends, which lost 4 bases and 0 bases, there was a span of 7 bases. The CDR3 DNA reads TGTGCCAGCAGCCCAGGGATCTCCTACAATGAGCAGTTCTTC. Its protein is CASSPGISYNEQFF.

The rearrangement links TRBV6-4 to TRBJ2-7; 7 bases are shared with TRBD2. Germline CDR1 is MRHNA and CDR2 is SNTAGT. Unmatched junction bases numbered 23, after V lost 2 bases and J lost 4 bases. The CDR3 is 20 amino acids. CDR3 bases: TGTGCCAGCAGTGACGCGAGGGGAGGGGAGGGGATTTTGCTGGTTTACGAGCAGTACTTC. It translates to CASSDARGGEGILLVYEQYF.

This clone came up once. The V call is TRBV5-1, the J call TRBJ2-7; TRBD2 aligns across 13 bases. The CDR3 length is 15 residues. Germline V gives CDR1 SGHRS, CDR2 YFSETQ. The trim removed 4 bases at V and 7 bases at J, leaving 8 bases unmatched. DNA for the CDR3: TGCGCCAGCAGCACCGGACTAGCGGGAGCGGGAGAGCAGTACTTC. Translating it yields CASSTGLAGAGEQYF.